The clone carrying this T cell receptor beta chain was observed a handful of times. Its specificity is unknown. The sample originates from a study of Ad26.COV2.S vaccination and SARS-CoV-2 variants. The CDR3 covers 15 residues. Germline CDR1 WNHNN, CDR2 SYGVQD (reference sequence). With V trimmed by 2 bases and J by 6 bases, 10 bases remained unmatched. Some clones are missing from TCRdb's copy, which holds only in-frame ones; the method was immunoSEQ multiplex PCR. The sample holds roughly 350,000 clones; about 86% are singletons and the top ten take about 10%. The treatment was: around 19 received Ad26.COV2.S at low or high dose, single or two shots; 5 received placebo; per-sample allocation not given. Following the first vaccine or placebo injection, samples were taken on day 63. Aged 18-55 years, donor was enrolled in Boston in 2020. Whole-study findings and limits: Those who received the vaccine showed greater spike-specific TCR breadth than those given placebo. Marked by substantial breadth, spike-specific CD8+ and CD4+ T cell responses were reportedly seen after vaccination. Possible underestimation of total T cell responses by the TCR breadth and depth analyses was noted.

The receptor's source is a person aged 18-60 years who received the Ad26.COV2.S COVID-19 vaccine or a placebo. The sequencing here drew on peripheral blood, taken in a trial of Ad26.COV2.S vaccine versus placebo. V usage is TRBV10-1 and J usage is TRBJ2-7; 7 nucleotides agree with TRBD1. The CDR3 DNA reads as TGCGCCAGCAGTGAGGAGGGGGCCGGGACCTCCGAGCAGTACTTC. It is translated as CASSEEGAGTSEQYF.